The 24 T cell receptor beta chains presented below share a single source sample, sequenced in a study of cytomegalovirus exposure and HLA in healthy donors. The PCR contained 60 Vbeta and 13 Jbeta primers. Here immunoSEQ multiplex PCR was the method, and the copy in TCRdb shows in-frame clones only, minus some. The table has 99,000 or so clones, over 70% seen once. Sequencing was done on a sample of PBMCs. The source is a woman aged 40 to 55 in good health and CMV-seropositive.

This sequence joins TRBV27 and TRBJ1-2, with a weak D call TRBD1 (5 bases). V lost 1 base, J lost 4 bases, and 13 bases lay in between. Germline CDR1 and CDR2: MNHEY and SMNVEV (reference sequence). This CDR3 region has 15 residues. CDR3 residues: CASSLWATGRYGYTF. As DNA, the CDR3 is TGTGCCAGCAGTTTATGGGCAACAGGTCGCTATGGCTACACCTTC.

The chain has TRBV4-1 and TRBJ2-5, with no clear D. Trimming removed 4 bases from V and 7 bases from J, with 13 bases in between. This CDR3 is built from 13 residues. Germline V gives CDR1 MGHRA, CDR2 YSYEKL. CDR3 amino acids: CASSPFFRGTQYF. CDR3 nucleotides: TGCGCCAGCAGCCCCTTCTTCAGAGGGACCCAGTACTTC.

The rearrangement joins TRBV5-1 to TRBJ1-2; TRBD1 aligns across 7 bases. Trimming at V came to 0 bases and at J to 0 bases, leaving 5 bases not matched to a gene. This CDR3 is 16 amino acids long. Looked up from germline, CDR1 is SGHRS and CDR2 is YFSETQ. CDR3 region: CASSLGQGGSNYGYTF. The CDR3 DNA sequence: TGCGCCAGCAGCTTGGGGCAGGGGGGCTCTAACTATGGCTACACCTTC.

This clone has more than one count but fewer than ten. The chain employs TRBV28 and TRBJ1-2, with a weak D call TRBD1 (6 bases). V was cut by 6 bases and J by 2 bases, with 25 bases left in between. The CDR3 spans 18 residues. The germline V gene encodes CDR1 MDHEN and CDR2 SYDVKM. The CDR3 sequence: CASSPPLGIGQRNYGYTF. The CDR3 DNA reads TGTGCCAGCAGCCCTCCCTTAGGGATAGGACAGCGAAACTATGGCTACACCTTC.

The V and J genes are TRBV9 and TRBJ1-2, with 11 positions matching TRBD1. The trim removed 0 bases at V and 11 bases at J, leaving 9 bases unmatched. Germline lookup yields CDR1 SGDLS and CDR2 YYNGEE. This CDR3 has 15 residues. CDR3 residues: CASSVDVPGTGGYTF. The DNA of the CDR3 is TGTGCCAGCAGCGTAGACGTACCGGGGACAGGGGGTTACACCTTC.

The rearrangement uses TRBV28 and TRBJ1-5; D is perhaps TRBD1 (5 bases). Trimming left V 2 bases short and J 5 bases short, with 13 bases between. The CDR3 has 15 residues. Germline CDR1 is MDHEN and CDR2 is SYDVKM. In nucleotides, the CDR3 is TGTGCCAGCAGTTTAGGGGGAGGCGGGGATCAGCCCCAGCATTTT. Residues: CASSLGGGGDQPQHF.

The V call is TRBV9, the J call TRBJ1-1, with D maybe TRBD1 (5 bases). Germline V CDR1 and CDR2: SGDLS, YYNGEE. With 0 bases removed from V and 1 base from J, the gap between germline ends came to 10 bases. The CDR3 spans 15 residues. CDR3: CASSVGGGTNTEAFF. CDR3 nucleotide sequence: TGTGCCAGCAGCGTAGGGGGGGGTACGAACACTGAAGCTTTCTTT.

The chain carries TRBV4-3 and TRBJ1-1; tentatively, D is TRBD1 (6 bases). Deletions cut 0 bases from V and 0 bases from J, with 17 bases between. This CDR3 contains 18 residues. Germline V CDR1 and CDR2: LGHNA, YSLEER. In nucleotides, the CDR3 is TGCGCCAGCAGCCAAGATCTGGGGCAGGGGCGGATGAACACTGAAGCTTTCTTT. Its translation: CASSQDLGQGRMNTEAFF.

Here the CDR3 reads CASSSSGGYNEQFF. Written as DNA, the CDR3 is TGCGCCAGCAGCTCAAGCGGGGGATACAATGAGCAGTTCTTC. The chain recombines TRBV5-1 with TRBJ2-1; 8 positions agree with TRBD2. CDR3 size: 14 residues. Germline loops: CDR1 SGHRS, CDR2 YFSETQ. V was clipped by 3 bases and J by 4 bases; unmatched bases: 3.

This clone turned up a few times. V is TRBV5-1 and J is TRBJ1-1; D call uncertain. Germline-derived CDR1 and CDR2 are SGHRS and YFSETQ. Trimming cost V 1 base and J 2 bases, with 12 bases left between them. This CDR3 spans 15 amino acids. The CDR3 is CASSLLDVTNTEAFF. CDR3 in DNA: TGCGCCAGCAGCTTGCTCGATGTGACAAACACTGAAGCTTTCTTT. Drawing the rest from reference TRBV5-1 and TRBJ1-1, the complete variable domain is KAGVTQTPRYLIKTRGQQVTLSCSPISGHRSVSWYQQTPGQGLQFLFEYFSETQRNKGNFPGRFSGRQFSNSRSEMNVSTLELGDSALYLCASSLLDVTNTEAFFGQGTRLTVV.

The CDR3 DNA is TGTGCCAGCAGCTTAGTAGCGGGGGGTTACAATGAGCAGTTCTTC. Protein sequence: CASSLVAGGYNEQFF. The chain uses TRBV7-2 and TRBJ2-1, with 10 bases fitting TRBD2. Germline CDR1 reads SGHTA; CDR2 reads FQGNSA. There are 15 residues in the CDR3. Unmatched junction bases numbered 1, after V lost 1 base and J lost 4 bases.

This chain connects TRBV28 to TRBJ1-5; maybe TRBD1 (6 bases). V lost 6 bases, J lost 0 bases, and 15 bases lay in between. This CDR3 has 16 residues. The germline CDR1 and CDR2 sequences are MDHEN and SYDVKM. The CDR3 reads CASRLTGYYSNQPQHF. For the CDR3, the DNA is TGTGCCAGCAGGCTAACAGGGTATTATAGCAATCAGCCCCAGCATTTT.

The table lists this clone with a count of one. The rearrangement links TRBV14 to TRBJ2-2; D is possibly TRBD1 (7 bases). The V end lost 2 bases, the J end lost 3 bases, and 13 bases lay between the germline ends. The germline V gene encodes CDR1 SGHDN and CDR2 FVKESK. This CDR3 has 16 residues. CDR3 residues: CASSQQTGRYTGELFF. The DNA for the CDR3 is TGTGCCAGCAGCCAACAGACAGGGAGGTACACCGGGGAGCTGTTTTTT. Full variable domain (remainder filled in from reference TRBV14 and TRBJ2-2): EAGVTQFPSHSVIEKGQTVTLRCDPISGHDNLYWYRRVMGKEIKFLLHFVKESKQDESGMPNNRFLAERTGGTYSTLKVQPAELEDSGVYFCASSQQTGRYTGELFFGEGSRLTVL.

The chain combines TRBV2 with TRBJ1-1, with D perhaps matching TRBD1 (5 bases). The ends were cut back, 7 bases at V and 11 bases at J, with 20 bases in the middle. Germline V gene lookup returns CDR1 SNHLY and CDR2 FYNNEI. This CDR3 spans 13 amino acids. For the CDR3, the DNA is TGTGCCAGCACTTTGGGGGGGGGATTCGTCGCTTTCTTT. This encodes CASTLGGGFVAFF.

The chain carries TRBV7-2 and TRBJ1-2; 7 bases agree with TRBD1. This CDR3 is built from 13 residues. V trimming: 8 bases; J trimming: 14 bases; junction bases outside the gene matches: 17. The germline V gene encodes CDR1 SGHTA and CDR2 FQGNSA. This CDR3 reads CASGDRDRRIGTF. CDR3 nucleotides: TGTGCCAGCGGTGACAGGGACCGGAGAATAGGGACCTTC.

The chain carries TRBV14 and TRBJ2-5; maybe TRBD1 (6 bases). The CDR3 totals 13 residues. The V end lost 3 bases, the J end lost 5 bases, and 10 bases lay between the germline ends. Germline CDR1 is SGHDN and CDR2 is FVKESK. CDR3 bases: TGTGCCAGCAGCCACAATAGGGGGGAGACCCAGTACTTC. It translates to CASSHNRGETQYF.

This chain connects TRBV2 to TRBJ2-4, with 7 bases that match TRBD1. After removal of 3 bases from V and 2 bases from J, the junction contained 1 base not matched to a gene. Germline lookup yields CDR1 SNHLY and CDR2 FYNNEI. The CDR3 covers 14 residues. The CDR3 protein is CASSEGQTKNIQYF. As DNA, the CDR3 is TGTGCCAGCAGTGAGGGACAGACCAAAAACATTCAGTACTTC.

This clone was detected once. The chain uses TRBV7-2 and TRBJ1-2, with D possibly matching TRBD1 (5 bases). V dropped 0 bases and J dropped 7 bases, with 15 bases sitting between them. The CDR3 sequence is 15 residues long. Germline CDR1 reads SGHTA; CDR2 reads FQGNSA. CDR3 nucleotide sequence: TGTGCCAGCAGCTTAGCCCTCCAGGGCTATTCTGGCTACACCTTC. Amino acids: CASSLALQGYSGYTF.

V gene TRBV2 combines with J gene TRBJ1-1, with 10 bases that match TRBD1. Germline lookup yields CDR1 SNHLY and CDR2 FYNNEI. The CDR3 has 13 amino acids. Germline trimming cut 7 bases from V and 3 bases from J; bases unmatched to any gene: 2. CDR3 in DNA: TGTGCCAGCACGGGGACAGGGGACACTGAAGCTTTCTTT. Translation gives CASTGTGDTEAFF.

The J gene is TRBJ1-1, the V gene TRBV27; TRBD1 might be the D (6 bases). The germline V and J ends were trimmed by 2 bases and 2 bases, with 12 bases remaining between them. The germline CDR1 and CDR2 sequences are MNHEY and SMNVEV (reference sequence). The CDR3 is 15 residues long. CDR3 loop: CASSLEQGKNTEAFF. The DNA of the CDR3 is TGTGCCAGCAGTTTAGAGCAGGGGAAAAACACTGAAGCTTTCTTT.

This chain links TRBV7-6 with TRBJ2-3; the match to TRBD1 covers 10 bases. V lost 2 bases and J lost 4; bases outside the gene matches: 15. The CDR3 runs 19 residues. Looked up from germline, CDR1 is SGHVS and CDR2 is FNYEAQ. CDR3 amino acids: CASSLRGVGGQGNADTQYF. Written as DNA, the CDR3 is TGTGCCAGCAGCTTAAGGGGAGTAGGGGGACAGGGGAACGCAGATACGCAGTATTTT.

This chain uses TRBV6-5 with TRBJ2-7; D perhaps matches TRBD2 (6 bases). Germline-derived CDR1 and CDR2 are MNHEY and SVGAGI. Trimming cost V 0 bases and J 3 bases, with 15 bases left between them. The CDR3 contains 16 residues. DNA of the CDR3: TGTGCCAGCAGTTACTCGGTGGGACTGAAGTTCTACGAGCAGTACTTC. Its protein is CASSYSVGLKFYEQYF.

V and J are TRBV19 and TRBJ2-5; 10 bases fit TRBD1. After removal of 6 bases from V and 3 bases from J, the junction contained 7 bases not matched to a gene. Germline CDR1 is LNHDA and CDR2 is SQIVND (reference sequence). The CDR3 sequence is 15 residues long. The CDR3 reads CASRGWDRGEETQYF. Here the CDR3 DNA reads TGTGCCAGTAGGGGGTGGGACAGGGGAGAAGAGACCCAGTACTTC.

The chain links TRBV7-2 to TRBJ2-3; unclear D gene. V lost 5 bases and J lost 9, with 18 bases in between. The CDR3 is made up of 14 amino acids. Germline CDR1 and CDR2: SGHTA and FQGNSA. The CDR3 is CASSPTFAAVTQYF. The CDR3, as DNA: TGTGCCAGCAGCCCCACTTTCGCGGCGGTCACGCAGTATTTT.